What follows describes a single T cell receptor beta chain. The sample carries other DNA sequences with the same CDR3. The data were taken from a study of blood T cell repertoires in COVID-19. Across the study: From the United States, Italy and Spain came samples of acute and convalescent COVID-19. T cells, B-cell-depleted T cells, or PBMCs supplied cDNA or gDNA.

Germline lookup yields CDR1 MNHEY and CDR2 SVGAGI. V gave up 2 bases and J gave up 7 bases, with 12 bases separating them. The CDR3 runs 14 residues. Enrolment of Seattle patients took place during active infection, and they were followed longitudinally. Per the authors' pipeline: From reference gene primer amplification, estimates of nucleated cell counts were derived. Data came from immunoSEQ multiplex PCR; TCRdb stores just in-frame clones and leaves some out. That table is the source of V, J and clone size, and D and trimming were worked out from the DNA. The profile shows 150,000 to 200,000 clones, around 85% of them singletons.

Sequencing was performed on peripheral blood. This rearrangement joins TRBV6-5 to TRBJ1-5; D remains unclear. The receptor was derived from a man aged 55 to 70 with COVID-19, enrolled during active disease. The CDR3 nucleotides are TGTGCCAGCAGTTACGGGCAGGCGGGCCAGCCCCAGCATTTT. Translating it yields CASSYGQAGQPQHF.